This T cell receptor beta chain comes out of a study of shared clonotypes between healthy human individuals. Points from the study as a whole: Relative to memory subsets, naive subsets generally showed larger estimated richness.

This clone was seen a single time. The antigen remains undetermined. The same CDR3 also results from other DNA sequences found in this sample. This CDR3 region has 12 residues. Deletions cut 2 bases from V and 1 base from J, with 5 bases between. From germline, CDR1 is GTSNPN and CDR2 SVGIG (reference sequence). Naive CD8 cells lacked CD45RO and underwent positive selection for CCR7, leaving out terminally differentiated effector memory CD45RA+ cells. TCRdb's copy holds only in-frame clones and misses some; the assay was immunoSEQ multiplex PCR. The sample contains about 1,800,000 clones, around 96% of which appear only once.

The sequenced material came from naive CD8+ T cells sorted from blood. This receptor was obtained from a man aged 18 to 30 in good health. The chain has TRBV30 and TRBJ2-5; possible D gene TRBD1, 5 bases. The CDR3 protein is CAWSQGQETQYF. CDR3 nucleotide sequence: TGTGCCTGGAGTCAGGGCCAAGAGACCCAGTACTTC. The complete variable domain, with remaining parts taken from reference TRBV30 and TRBJ2-5, reads SQTIHQWPATLVQPVGSPLSLECTVEGTSNPNLYWYRQAAGRGLQLLFYSVGIGQISSEVPQNLSASRPQDRQFILSSKKLLLSDSGFYLCAWSQGQETQYFGPGTRLLVL.